The 27 T cell receptor beta chains listed next were all sequenced from one sample in a study of response to subunit inactivated influenza vaccine. TCRdb fed the RT-PCR reads into MiXCR, producing one record per CDR3 protein. The table records 280,000 or so distinct CDR3 sequences, 21% of them present only once. Sequences were derived from PBMCs from blood, sampled about 20 months after vaccination. The receptor source for this set is a man aged 50-75 years who received an inactivated influenza vaccine.

CDR3 sequence reads: CASSPAGTGGTEAFF. The CDR3 coding sequence is TGTGCCAGCAGCCCCGCCGGGACCGGAGGTACTGAAGCTTTCTTT. The rearrangement uses TRBV7-6 and TRBJ1-1; possibly TRBD1 for D (5 bases). Trimming left V 5 bases short and J 5 bases short, with 18 bases between. CDR1 is SGHVS and CDR2 is FNYEAQ in the germline V gene. This CDR3 is built from 15 residues.

DNA of the CDR3: TGTGCCACCAGCAGAGACTTACCGGCGTTCGGGGTCAACAATGAGCAGTTCTTC. It translates to CATSRDLPAFGVNNEQFF. The chain uses TRBV15 and TRBJ2-1, with a weak D call TRBD2 (5 bases). Germline V gene sequence: CDR1 LNHNV, CDR2 YYDKDF (reference sequence). Trimming left V 0 bases short and J 5 bases short, with 20 bases between. The CDR3 has 18 residues.

This clonotype occurred a few times. The chain couples TRBV12-3 or TRBV12-4 to TRBJ1-1, with D hard to call. The length of the CDR3 is 16 residues. V was trimmed by 7 bases and J by 1 base, leaving 19 bases between them. This CDR3 is CASKLGINVPNTEAFF. The CDR3 region has the DNA TGTGCCAGCAAACTGGGAATCAACGTACCGAACACTGAAGCTTTCTTT.

The sample holds a few counts of this clonotype. J is TRBJ1-3 and V is TRBV5-1; 7 bases align to TRBD1. This CDR3 spans 15 amino acids. After removal of 4 bases from V and 1 base from J, the junction contained 5 bases not matched to a gene. Germline V CDR1 and CDR2: SGHRS, YFSETQ. DNA of the CDR3: TGCGCCAGCAGCAAAACGACAGGGTCTGGAAACACCATATATTTT. This codes for CASSKTTGSGNTIYF.

This clonotype was recorded a few times. This CDR3 reads CASNRYTTEAFF. The CDR3 DNA follows: TGTGCCAGCAATAGATACACGACTGAAGCTTTCTTT. The genes are TRBV6-1 and TRBJ1-1; D call uncertain. The ends were cut back, 7 bases at V and 5 bases at J, with 11 bases in the middle. There are 12 residues in the CDR3. From germline, CDR1 is MNHNS and CDR2 SASEGT.

The rearrangement links TRBV6-5 to TRBJ1-5; possibly TRBD1 for D (5 bases). There are 16 residues in the CDR3. Per germline, CDR1 MNHEY and CDR2 SVGAGI. V was clipped by 1 base and J by 0 bases, with 10 bases between them. CDR3 DNA sequence: TGTGCCAGCAGTTACTTCGGGGCCGGTAGCAATCAGCCCCAGCATTTT. Amino acid sequence: CASSYFGAGSNQPQHF.

The V gene is TRBV4-3, the J gene TRBJ1-1; D is unclear. Per the germline V gene, CDR1 is LGHNA and CDR2 is YSLEER. Trimming removed 0 bases at V and 0 bases at J, with 8 bases between. The CDR3 is 15 amino acids. The CDR3 region is CASSQDIQMNTEAFF. Written as DNA, the CDR3 is TGCGCCAGCAGCCAAGACATCCAGATGAACACTGAAGCTTTCTTT.

The chain employs TRBV6-5 and TRBJ2-3; D is perhaps TRBD2 (5 bases). Trimming cost V 2 bases and J 4 bases, with 16 bases left between them. Germline V gene lookup returns CDR1 MNHEY and CDR2 SVGAGI. This CDR3 is 16 amino acids long. In DNA, the CDR3 is TGTGCCAGCAGTTACGACGGGCGAGGGATTTCAGATACGCAGTATTTT. Translation: CASSYDGRGISDTQYF.

This clonotype was found many times. The rearrangement links TRBV12-3 or TRBV12-4 to TRBJ1-2; no clear D gene. The V and J ends lost 1 base and 2 bases respectively, with 5 bases between them. The CDR3 is 13 residues long. The CDR3: CASSLDKNYGYTF. The CDR3 DNA sequence: TGTGCCAGCAGTTTAGACAAAAACTATGGCTACACCTTC.

The chain uses TRBV27 and TRBJ2-1; 7 nucleotides agree with TRBD2. Trimming took 5 bases from V and 1 from J; bases not matched to a gene: 8. This CDR3 comprises 16 residues. The germline V gene has CDR1 MNHEY and CDR2 SMNVEV (reference sequence). The CDR3, as DNA: TGTGCCAGCAGTACCAGAGCGGGATATTCCTACAATGAGCAGTTCTTC. Its protein is CASSTRAGYSYNEQFF.

The chain uses TRBV12-3 or TRBV12-4 and TRBJ1-4; D not resolved. The germline V and J ends were trimmed by 2 bases and 5 bases, with 6 bases remaining between them. The CDR3 spans 13 residues. DNA of the CDR3: TGTGCCAGCAGTTTATTCAGGAATGAAAAACTGTTTTTT. Its protein is CASSLFRNEKLFF.

V usage is TRBV7-6 and J usage is TRBJ1-1; no firm D call. This CDR3 comprises 12 residues. In germline, CDR1 is SGHVS, CDR2 FNYEAQ. Trimming removed 7 bases from V and 0 bases from J, with 6 bases in between. The CDR3 sequence: CASKSVNTEAFF. DNA of the CDR3: TGTGCCAGCAAGTCAGTGAACACTGAAGCTTTCTTT.

The chain has TRBV4-1 and TRBJ1-1; the D is unclear. The CDR3 has 15 residues. V shed 3 bases and J shed 3 bases, with 14 bases lying between them. The germline V gene has CDR1 MGHRA and CDR2 YSYEKL. The CDR3 nucleotides read TGCGCCAGCAGCCAGGTCGGCCCCCGGTACACTGAAGCTTTCTTT. This sequence encodes CASSQVGPRYTEAFF.

This clonotype came up once. The chain combines TRBV6-2 or TRBV6-3 with TRBJ2-1; D might be TRBD2 (6 bases). CDR1 is MNHEY, CDR2 SVGEGT, per germline. The germline V and J ends were trimmed by 2 bases and 0 bases, with 14 bases remaining between them. The CDR3 sequence is 17 residues long. Written as DNA, the CDR3 is TGTGCCAGCAGTTACCCCGGGACTTTCAGCTCCTACAATGAGCAGTTCTTC. Its protein product is CASSYPGTFSSYNEQFF.

This clonotype was detected only a few times. V is TRBV27 and J is TRBJ2-1, with D possibly matching TRBD2 (5 bases). The CDR3 sequence is 16 residues long. Germline V gene lookup returns CDR1 MNHEY and CDR2 SMNVEV (reference sequence). V was shortened by 2 bases and J by 4 bases, with 15 bases between the two germline ends. In DNA form, the CDR3 reads TGTGCCAGCAGTTTAGAGGGTGTGGGGAAATACAATGAGCAGTTCTTC. Its translation: CASSLEGVGKYNEQFF.

This rearrangement joins TRBV5-1 to TRBJ2-3; D gene ambiguous. The CDR3 sequence is 14 residues long. The germline CDR1 and CDR2 sequences are SGHRS and YFSETQ. The V gene lost 2 bases and the J gene lost 3 bases, with 10 bases spanning the gap. The CDR3 region has the DNA TGCGCCAGCAGCTTCAACAGTATTACAGATACGCAGTATTTT. Protein sequence: CASSFNSITDTQYF.

This clonotype was counted a few times. The rearrangement uses TRBV5-6 and TRBJ2-1; D is perhaps TRBD1 or TRBD2 (6 bases each). Germline V gene lookup returns CDR1 SGHDT and CDR2 YYEEEE. The CDR3 totals 14 residues. Trimming shortened V by 4 bases and J by 8 bases, and 16 bases separated the two germline ends. In nucleotides, the CDR3 is TGTGCCAGCAGCGTATATGGGGGGCGAGATGAGCAGTTCTTC. This encodes CASSVYGGRDEQFF.

This clonotype was observed at least ten times. The chain couples TRBV12-3 or TRBV12-4 to TRBJ2-1; 8 bases are shared with TRBD2. Trimming cost V 4 bases and J 4 bases; bases outside gene matches: 9. The CDR3 is made up of 16 amino acids. The CDR3 loop is CASSSHGGAAYNEQFF. In DNA form, the CDR3 reads TGTGCCAGCAGTTCCCACGGGGGGGCCGCTTACAATGAGCAGTTCTTC.

V gene TRBV7-9 combines with J gene TRBJ2-7, with TRBD1 identical over 7 bases. The CDR3 spans 14 residues. V trimming: 1 base; J trimming: 3 bases; junction bases outside the gene matches: 3. Germline V gene lookup returns CDR1 SEHNR and CDR2 FQNEAQ (reference sequence). As DNA, the CDR3 is TGTGCCAGCAGCTTAGGGACAGGATACTACGAGCAGTACTTC. This codes for CASSLGTGYYEQYF.

This clonotype was detected only a few times. The V gene is TRBV30, the J gene TRBJ2-7, with a tentative D call TRBD2 (6 bases). The CDR3 consists of 13 residues. CDR1 is GTSNPN, CDR2 SVGIG, per germline (reference sequence). Trimming cost V 5 bases and J 3 bases, with 14 bases left between them. CDR3 bases: TGTGCCTGGCGGTGGGGGGAAGGCTACGAGCAGTACTTC. It codes for CAWRWGEGYEQYF.

With respect to this clonotype: One base away lies a much larger clone, so this may be a sequencing read error. The chain links TRBV9 to TRBJ1-2; a possible D gene is TRBD1 (6 bases). Germline assignment: CDR1 SGDLS and CDR2 YYNGEE. This CDR3 contains 16 residues. CDR3 sequence: CASSVGGGRLSYAYTF. CDR3 bases: TGTGCCAGCAGCGTAGGTGGGGGGCGTTTAAGCTATGCCTACACCTTC.

The rearrangement links TRBV10-3 to TRBJ2-2, with D perhaps matching TRBD1 or TRBD2 (6 bases each). The CDR3 consists of 17 residues. With 3 bases removed from V and 4 bases from J, the gap between germline ends came to 18 bases. Germline CDR1 is ENHRY and CDR2 is SYGVKD. The CDR3 here is CAISDLRGARITGELFF. The CDR3 DNA sequence: TGTGCCATCAGTGACTTGAGGGGGGCGCGTATCACCGGGGAGCTGTTTTTT.

The V gene is TRBV5-1, the J gene TRBJ2-1; D unclear. Germline CDR1 reads SGHRS; CDR2 reads YFSETQ. The CDR3 runs 13 residues. V was shortened by 1 base and J by 5 bases, with 7 bases between the two germline ends. The DNA of the CDR3 is TGCGCCAGCAGCTTGTTTCACAACAATGAGCAGTTCTTC. Protein product: CASSLFHNNEQFF.

The V gene is TRBV29-1, the J gene TRBJ1-5, with TRBD1 as a possible D gene (6 bases). The CDR3 length is 13 residues. Germline CDR1 reads SQVTM; CDR2 reads ANQGSEA. The V end lost 4 bases, the J end lost 9 bases, and 16 bases lay between the germline ends. The CDR3 loop reads CSVATGNEGPQHF. For the CDR3, the DNA is TGCAGCGTTGCAACAGGGAACGAGGGGCCCCAGCATTTT.

This clonotype has just a few counts. The chain joins TRBV5-5 to TRBJ1-3; D gene ambiguous. The CDR3 sequence is 15 residues long. Between the trimmed V and J ends, which lost 0 bases and 3 bases, there was a span of 10 bases. Germline CDR1 SGHKS, CDR2 YYEKEE (reference sequence). The CDR3 DNA is TGTGCCAGCAGCTTGGGGCCTGTGTTTGGAAACACCATATATTTT. Amino acids: CASSLGPVFGNTIYF. The variable domain in full, completed from reference TRBV5-5 and TRBJ1-3, reads DAGVTQSPTHLIKTRGQQVTLRCSPISGHKSVSWYQQVLGQGPQFIFQYYEKEERGRGNFPDRFSARQFPNYSSELNVNALLLGDSALYLCASSLGPVFGNTIYFGEGSWLTVV.

This chain connects TRBV24-1 to TRBJ2-1; the match to TRBD1 covers 11 bases. The CDR3 is 16 residues long. Germline CDR1 KGHDR, CDR2 SFDVKD. After removal of 3 bases from V and 8 bases from J, the junction contained 8 bases not matched to a gene. The CDR3 bases are TGTGCCACCAGTGATCACGGACAGGGGGCACGAGATGAGCAGTTCTTC. Its translation is CATSDHGQGARDEQFF.

The chain employs TRBV2 and TRBJ1-2, with D tentatively TRBD1 (5 bases). CDR1 is SNHLY, CDR2 FYNNEI, per germline. This CDR3 comprises 11 residues. Trimming took off 7 bases at V and 8 bases at J, with 11 bases between the two ends. The CDR3, as DNA: TGTGCCAGCACCCTAGGACAAGGCTACACCTTC. It encodes CASTLGQGYTF.